The 10 T cell receptor beta chains below all came from one sample that was sequenced in a study of spatial heterogeneity in lung cancer. One entry per CDR3 protein results from TCRdb running MiXCR on the 5' RACE reads. The data show 9,000 to 13,000 distinct CDR3 sequences, approximately 25% seen once. Time point described: sample taken at primary tumor resection. Unsorted whole RNA samples from tumor, nontumor lung or frozen PBMC were sequenced. The material was PBMCs, obtained at surgery. The source is a female donor with early-stage non-small cell lung cancer.

This clonotype was recorded a few times. The J gene is TRBJ2-1, the V gene TRBV20-1; 12 nucleotides agree with TRBD2. Trimming at V came to 1 base and at J to 2 bases, leaving 3 bases not matched to a gene. From germline, CDR1 is DFQATT and CDR2 SNEGSKA (reference sequence). The CDR3 sequence is 16 residues long. The CDR3 coding sequence is TGCAGTGCTAGAGCCCGACTAGCGGGAGCCTACAATGAGCAGTTCTTC. As protein: CSARARLAGAYNEQFF.

This clonotype was picked up a small number of times. The V call is TRBV28, the J call TRBJ2-2; 8 nucleotides line up with TRBD1. The germline V gene encodes CDR1 MDHEN and CDR2 SYDVKM. This CDR3 region has 16 residues. V was clipped by 3 bases and J by 1 base; unmatched bases: 4. CDR3 bases: TGTGCCAGCAGTTTCCCCGGGACAGGGAACACCGGGGAGCTGTTTTTT. This encodes CASSFPGTGNTGELFF.

The chain recombines TRBV6-5 with TRBJ2-7; the match to TRBD2 covers 10 bases. The CDR3 consists of 17 residues. Trimming at V came to 2 bases and at J to 2 bases, leaving 9 bases not matched to a gene. Germline loops: CDR1 MNHEY, CDR2 SVGAGI. The CDR3 here is CASSYTGGTSEPYEQYF. The CDR3, as DNA: TGTGCCAGCAGTTACACTGGCGGGACTAGCGAGCCCTACGAGCAGTACTTC.

The chain couples TRBV11-2 to TRBJ1-4; D is uncertain. There are 15 residues in the CDR3. Germline CDR1 reads SGHAT; CDR2 reads FQNNGV. Trimming cost V 5 bases and J 7 bases, with 17 bases left between them. CDR3 sequence: CASSPGGGVGEKLFF. The DNA for the CDR3 is TGTGCCAGCAGCCCCGGCGGTGGCGTGGGTGAAAAACTGTTTTTT.

This clonotype has only a few counts. This chain links TRBV5-4 with TRBJ2-2; D is perhaps TRBD2 (7 bases). The germline CDR1 and CDR2 sequences are SGHNT and YYREEE (reference sequence). Trimming removed 4 bases at V and 0 bases at J, with 13 bases between. The CDR3 is made up of 16 amino acids. DNA for the CDR3: TGTGCCAGCAGCCCGGGGGGCGGTACGAACACCGGGGAGCTGTTTTTT. Residues: CASSPGGGTNTGELFF.

This clonotype was counted at least ten times. The chain uses TRBV9 and TRBJ2-7; TRBD1 agrees at 10 bases. After removal of 5 bases from V and 1 base from J, the junction contained 3 bases not matched to a gene. Germline CDR1 is SGDLS and CDR2 is YYNGEE. The CDR3 has 14 amino acids. CDR3 residues: CASSGTGVSYEQYF. CDR3 in DNA: TGTGCCAGCAGTGGGACAGGGGTATCCTACGAGCAGTACTTC. Supplemented by reference TRBV9 and TRBJ2-7, the full variable domain reads DSGVTQTPKHLITATGQRVTLRCSPRSGDLSVYWYQQSLDQGLQFLIQYYNGEERAKGNILERFSAQQFPDLHSELNLSSLELGDSALYFCASSGTGVSYEQYFGPGTRLTVT.

Many counts were recorded for this clonotype. This chain joins TRBV28 and TRBJ2-1; 9 nucleotides align to TRBD2. Germline trimming cut 2 bases from V and 7 bases from J; bases unmatched to any gene: 6. This CDR3 has 15 amino acids. Germline lookup yields CDR1 MDHEN and CDR2 SYDVKM. CDR3 coding DNA: TGTGCCAGCAGTTTAGGCGGGAGGGCCAAAAATGAGCAGTTCTTC. This codes for CASSLGGRAKNEQFF.

This clonotype was detected ten times or more. The chain employs TRBV12-3 or TRBV12-4 and TRBJ1-1; 9 bases are shared with TRBD1. Trimming took 5 bases from V and 1 from J; bases not matched to a gene: 2. The CDR3 spans 14 residues. The CDR3: CASSGTGRNTEAFF. CDR3 in DNA: TGTGCCAGCAGTGGGACAGGGAGGAACACTGAAGCTTTCTTT.

This clonotype showed up many times. This chain uses TRBV3-1 with TRBJ2-7; TRBD2 is a possible D gene (5 bases). V lost 1 base and J lost 2, with 9 bases in between. Looked up from germline, CDR1 is LGHDT and CDR2 is YNNKEL (reference sequence). The CDR3 contains 14 residues. The CDR3 region is CASSQVAGPYEQYF. CDR3 in DNA: TGTGCCAGCAGCCAAGTGGCGGGTCCCTACGAGCAGTACTTC.

This clonotype is classed as medium-sized (0.01 to 0.1%). The chain couples TRBV5-1 to TRBJ1-5; 8 bases agree with TRBD1. This CDR3 has 16 amino acids. Trimming at V came to 4 bases and at J to 1 base, leaving 7 bases not matched to a gene. The germline V gene encodes CDR1 SGHRS and CDR2 YFSETQ. As DNA, the CDR3 is TGCGCCAGCAGCCCCGGGACAGGAGGAAGCAATCAGCCCCAGCATTTT. Amino acid sequence: CASSPGTGGSNQPQHF. Complete variable domain (other parts from reference TRBV5-1 and TRBJ1-5): KAGVTQTPRYLIKTRGQQVTLSCSPISGHRSVSWYQQTPGQGLQFLFEYFSETQRNKGNFPGRFSGRQFSNSRSEMNVSTLELGDSALYLCASSPGTGGSNQPQHFGDGTRLSIL.